A single T cell receptor (beta chain) is shown here with its context. Original analysis: Amplification from reference gene primers served as the basis for estimated nucleated cell counts. Data came from immunoSEQ multiplex PCR; TCRdb stores just in-frame clones and leaves some out. V, J and clone size reflect that table, while D and trimming were determined from the DNA. The sample shows about 340,000 clones, 65% to 85% of them seen only once. The record originates from a study of blood T cell repertoires in COVID-19. Background on the study: Italy, Spain and the United States were the sources of the convalescent and acute COVID-19 samples. Sources were T cells, B-cell-depleted T cells, or PBMCs; the material itself was cDNA or gDNA.

CDR1 and CDR2 (germline): SGHVS, FQNEAQ. The CDR3 length is 15 residues. Trimming removed 5 bases from V and 5 bases from J; junction bases left unmatched: 11. This chain links TRBV7-8 with TRBJ1-2; 7 bases line up with TRBD1. The source material was peripheral blood. The receptor was isolated from a man between 25 and 39 years old with active or convalescent COVID-19. CDR3 amino acids: CASSVNRDSLYGYTF. The CDR3 DNA reads as TGTGCCAGCAGCGTAAACCGGGACAGCCTATATGGCTACACCTTC.